Sequencing of this TCR beta chain was carried out in a study of shared clonotypes between healthy human individuals. Trimming removed 10 bases from V and 0 bases from J, with 12 bases in between. Looked up from germline, CDR1 is LNHDA and CDR2 is SQIVND (reference sequence). The CDR3 has 13 amino acids. Terminally differentiated effector memory CD45RA+ cells were left out of the naive CD8 fraction, which was CD45RO-negative and positively selected for CCR7. Method: immunoSEQ multiplex PCR; TCRdb's copy keeps in-frame clones and lacks some. Counted here are around 1,900,000 clones, about 93% occurring once; the ten biggest clones make up around 1.7%.

The sample was naive CD8+ T cells from PBMCs. The chain combines TRBV19 with TRBJ1-1, with D perhaps TRBD1 (6 bases). This TCR derives from a man aged 18 to 35 in good health. Some clones in this sample may be carry-over from other donors' samples. CDR3 protein: CATAGHVNTEAFF. The CDR3 DNA reads as TGTGCCACCGCGGGACACGTGAACACTGAAGCTTTCTTT.